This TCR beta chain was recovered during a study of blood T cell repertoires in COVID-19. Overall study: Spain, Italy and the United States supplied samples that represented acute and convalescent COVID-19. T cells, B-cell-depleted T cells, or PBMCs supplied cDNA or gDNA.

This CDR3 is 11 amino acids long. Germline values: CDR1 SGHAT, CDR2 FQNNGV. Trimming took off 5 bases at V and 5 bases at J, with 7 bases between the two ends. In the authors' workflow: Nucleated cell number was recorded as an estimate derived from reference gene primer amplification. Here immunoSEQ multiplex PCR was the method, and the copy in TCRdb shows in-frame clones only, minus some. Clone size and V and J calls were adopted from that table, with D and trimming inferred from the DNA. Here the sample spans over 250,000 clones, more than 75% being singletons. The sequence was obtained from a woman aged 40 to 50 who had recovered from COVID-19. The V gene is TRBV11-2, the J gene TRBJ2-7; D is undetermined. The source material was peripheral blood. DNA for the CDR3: TGTGCCAGCAGCAGCGTCCACGAGCAGTACTTC. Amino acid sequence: CASSSVHEQYF.